This is a list of T cell receptor beta chains from one sample in a study of blood T cells in healthy people across ages. TCRdb itself ran the 5' RACE reads through MiXCR, one entry per CDR3 protein. The repertoire holds about 670,000 distinct CDR3 sequences, with approximately 52% as singletons. The sequencing sample was made of blood. Receptor source: a woman older than 75 in good health. Each CDR3 is given with its conserved first and last residue. D genes are given only for firm matches. Where a row states a size, it is once, few, many or the class of an expanded clone; other rows omit it.

V	D	J	size	CDR3	DNA
TRBV29-1	TRBD1	TRBJ1-4	many	CSVEQGAGEKLFF	TGCAGCGTTGAGCAGGGGGCCGGCGAAAAACTGTTTTTT
TRBV27	.	TRBJ2-2	few	CASSYTGGELFF	TGTGCCAGCAGTTATACTGGCGGGGAGCTGTTTTTT
TRBV20-1	TRBD1	TRBJ1-5	.	CSAPPGQGGDQPQHF	TGCAGTGCTCCCCCCGGACAGGGAGGGGATCAGCCCCAGCATTTT
TRBV20-1	TRBD2	TRBJ2-5	.	CSARNAGEYQETQYF	TGCAGTGCTAGAAACGCGGGAGAATACCAAGAGACCCAGTACTTC
TRBV5-1	.	TRBJ1-4	.	CASRTLDGNNEKLFF	TGCGCCAGCAGGACCCTAGACGGCAATAATGAAAAACTGTTTTTT
TRBV20-1	TRBD1	TRBJ2-7	.	CSATKTGGESYEQYF	TGCAGTGCTACAAAAACAGGGGGCGAGTCCTACGAGCAGTACTTC
TRBV5-1	.	TRBJ2-7	.	CASSGTGRYEQYF	TGCGCCAGCAGCGGTACAGGGCGCTACGAGCAGTACTTC
TRBV29-1	TRBD2	TRBJ2-5	many	CSVERGRRETQYF	TGCAGCGTTGAGCGGGGGAGACGAGAGACCCAGTACTTC
TRBV6-6	.	TRBJ2-5	.	CASSYGLVTIQETQYF	TGTGCCAGCAGTTACGGCCTAGTTACGATACAAGAGACCCAGTACTTC
TRBV2	TRBD2	TRBJ2-1	few	CARRTSGGYEQFF	TGTGCCAGGCGGACTAGCGGGGGCTATGAGCAGTTCTTC
TRBV7-3	.	TRBJ2-1	few	CASSLNVNEQFF	TGTGCCAGCAGCTTAAACGTCAATGAGCAGTTCTTC
TRBV7-9	TRBD2	TRBJ2-4	once	CASSRGGLEQYF	TGTGCCAGCAGCAGGGGAGGGCTGGAGCAGTACTTC
TRBV12-3/TRBV12-4	.	TRBJ2-5	many	CASSARYSAGRETQYF	TGTGCCAGCAGTGCCCGCTATTCCGCAGGGCGGGAGACCCAGTACTTC
TRBV10-3	.	TRBJ2-2	few	CAISESKAGNTGELFF	TGTGCCATCAGTGAGTCGAAAGCGGGGAACACCGGGGAGCTGTTTTTT
TRBV9	.	TRBJ2-7	.	CASSVGIPIYEQYF	TGTGCCAGCAGCGTAGGGATACCCATCTACGAGCAGTACTTC
TRBV29-1	.	TRBJ2-1	.	CSVEMGGPTYNEQFF	TGCAGCGTTGAAATGGGCGGACCTACCTACAATGAGCAGTTCTTC
TRBV29-1	TRBD1	TRBJ2-1	.	CSVENPGQGGYNEQFF	TGCAGCGTTGAAAATCCGGGACAGGGGGGCTACAATGAGCAGTTCTTC
TRBV29-1	TRBD2	TRBJ2-1	many	CSVVPSGRFYNEQFF	TGCAGCGTTGTGCCTAGCGGGAGGTTTTACAATGAGCAGTTCTTC
TRBV2	.	TRBJ1-1	few	CASLKTGKLTEAFF	TGTGCCAGCTTGAAGACGGGGAAGCTCACTGAAGCTTTCTTT
TRBV29-1	.	TRBJ1-2	.	CSVGDGNYGYTF	TGCAGCGTAGGCGACGGCAACTATGGCTACACCTTC
TRBV7-2	.	TRBJ2-7	.	CASSLSLGLNRQYF	TGTGCCAGCAGCTTATCACTAGGTTTAAACCGGCAGTACTTC
TRBV4-2	.	TRBJ2-3	.	CASSLTMADAQYF	TGTGCCAGCAGTCTGACGATGGCGGATGCGCAGTATTTT
TRBV12-3/TRBV12-4	.	TRBJ2-2	.	CASTSGWQGNGELFF	TGTGCCAGCACCTCGGGATGGCAGGGTAACGGGGAGCTGTTTTTT
TRBV4-2	.	TRBJ2-5	many	CASSQKVSGERETQYF	TGTGCCAGCAGCCAGAAGGTCAGCGGAGAGCGGGAGACCCAGTACTTC
TRBV12-3/TRBV12-4	.	TRBJ1-4	.	CASSAGWEKLFF	TGTGCCAGCAGTGCCGGATGGGAAAAACTGTTTTTT
TRBV29-1	TRBD2	TRBJ2-3	.	CSVIQLAGSTDTQYF	TGCAGCGTTATACAGTTAGCGGGGAGCACAGATACGCAGTATTTT
TRBV12-3/TRBV12-4	TRBD1	TRBJ2-7	many	CASSLRDRGKEQYF	TGTGCCAGCAGTTTAAGGGACAGGGGAAAAGAGCAGTACTTC
TRBV18	.	TRBJ1-2	few	CASSPAVGDGYTF	TGTGCCAGCTCACCAGCGGTTGGGGATGGCTACACCTTC
TRBV6-6	.	TRBJ1-2	.	CASSYSAGNYGYTF	TGTGCCAGCAGTTACTCCGCAGGGAACTATGGCTACACCTTC
TRBV21-1	.	TRBJ1-5	.	CASSKVCGVRGNQPQHF	TGTGCCAGCAGCAAAGTCTGTGGAGTGAGGGGAAATCAGCCCCAGCATTTT
TRBV29-1	.	TRBJ2-7	.	CSVEGQTYEQYF	TGCAGCGTTGAAGGACAGACCTACGAGCAGTACTTC
TRBV20-1	.	TRBJ1-2	.	CSARSNPVVNYGYTF	TGCAGTGCTAGATCAAACCCGGTGGTAAACTATGGCTACACCTTC
TRBV27	TRBD2	TRBJ2-3	.	CASSRSRLAGGGDTQYF	TGTGCCAGCAGCCGTTCGAGACTAGCGGGGGGTGGAGATACGCAGTATTTT
TRBV9	.	TRBJ2-7	.	CASSKGGQPSIKQYF	TGTGCCAGCAGCAAAGGAGGGCAGCCCTCTATAAAGCAGTACTTC
TRBV20-1	.	TRBJ1-1	many	CSALRRSNTEAFF	TGCAGTGCCCTCCGCAGGTCGAACACTGAAGCTTTCTTT
TRBV7-2	TRBD1	TRBJ1-2	.	CASSLLVQGAGGYTF	TGTGCCAGCAGCCTCTTGGTGCAGGGGGCGGGTGGCTACACCTTC
TRBV20-1	.	TRBJ2-2	.	CSARDLLRVRNTGELFF	TGCAGTGCTAGAGACCTCCTCCGGGTCCGGAACACCGGGGAGCTGTTTTTT
TRBV2	TRBD2	TRBJ2-1	.	CASLHRLAGSYNEQFF	TGTGCCAGCCTGCACCGACTAGCGGGGTCCTACAATGAGCAGTTCTTC
TRBV27	.	TRBJ1-4	few	CASSPTRVTEKLFF	TGTGCCAGCAGTCCCACCAGGGTAACTGAAAAACTGTTTTTT
TRBV29-1	TRBD2	TRBJ2-1	many	CSVPTGLAGGRNEQFF	TGCAGCGTCCCCACTGGGCTAGCGGGAGGGCGAAATGAGCAGTTCTTC
TRBV12-3/TRBV12-4	.	TRBJ1-4	.	CASSPGTQTNEKLFF	TGTGCCAGCAGTCCAGGGACTCAGACTAATGAAAAACTGTTTTTT
TRBV2	.	TRBJ2-7	.	CASSPNEQLSYEQYF	TGTGCCAGCAGCCCAAACGAACAGTTGTCCTACGAGCAGTACTTC
TRBV7-9	.	TRBJ2-5	.	CASRPPPDRYQETQYF	TGTGCCAGCAGACCTCCCCCGGACAGATACCAAGAGACCCAGTACTTC
TRBV7-3	TRBD2	TRBJ2-3	few	CASTPGTSPILQYF	TGTGCCAGCACCCCCGGGACTAGCCCGATCCTCCAGTATTTT
TRBV7-2	.	TRBJ2-5	.	CASSLAGSSRILETQYF	TGTGCCAGCAGCTTAGCAGGGTCCAGTCGAATATTAGAGACCCAGTACTTC
TRBV12-3/TRBV12-4	.	TRBJ1-1	.	CASGLAQGGRPQNTEAFF	TGTGCCAGCGGTTTAGCGCAAGGGGGGCGTCCTCAGAACACTGAAGCTTTCTTT